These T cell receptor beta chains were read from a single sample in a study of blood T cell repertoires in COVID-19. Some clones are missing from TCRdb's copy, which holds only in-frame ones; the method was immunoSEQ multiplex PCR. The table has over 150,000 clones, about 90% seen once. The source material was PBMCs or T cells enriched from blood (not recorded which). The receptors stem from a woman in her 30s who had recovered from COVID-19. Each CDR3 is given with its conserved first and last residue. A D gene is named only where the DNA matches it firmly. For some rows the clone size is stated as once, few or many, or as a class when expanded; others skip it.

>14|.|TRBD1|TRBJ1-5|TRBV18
TGTGCCAGCTCAATCGGGACAGGCAATCAGCCCCAGCATTTT
CASSIGTGNQPQHF
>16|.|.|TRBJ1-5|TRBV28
TGTGCCAGCCGGGGGGGCGCGGAATATAGCAATCAGCCCCAGCATTTT
CASRGGAEYSNQPQHF
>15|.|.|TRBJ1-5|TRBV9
TGTGCCAGCAGCGTAGCAGGAGGGCCAGGGCAGCCCCAGCATTTT
CASSVAGGPGQPQHF
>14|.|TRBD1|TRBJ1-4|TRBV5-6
TGTGCCAGCAGCCCCGGGACAGGGTTAGAAAAACTGTTTTTT
CASSPGTGLEKLFF
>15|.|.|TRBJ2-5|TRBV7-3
TGTGCCAGCAGCTTAGTGGGGGGGCTTCAAGAGACCCAGTACTTC
CASSLVGGLQETQYF
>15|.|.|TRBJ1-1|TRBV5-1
TGCGCCAGCAGGGGGGGGCCCGTAAGGAACACTGAAGCTTTCTTT
CASRGGPVRNTEAFF
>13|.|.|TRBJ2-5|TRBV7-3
TGTGCCAGCAGCTCAGCGGGCTCGGAGACCCAGTACTTC
CASSSAGSETQYF
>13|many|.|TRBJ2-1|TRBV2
TGTGCCAGCAGGGCCAGACTGTACAATGAGCAGTTCTTC
CASRARLYNEQFF
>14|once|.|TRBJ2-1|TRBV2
TGTGCCAGCAGGAGGGAACCTGGTTACAATGAGCAGTTCTTC
CASRREPGYNEQFF
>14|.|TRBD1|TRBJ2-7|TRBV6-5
TGTGCCAGCAGGGAGGGGACAGGTCCCTACGAGCAGTACTTC
CASREGTGPYEQYF
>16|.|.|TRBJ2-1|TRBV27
TGTGCCAGCAGTCCCATCCTCGCGACAGGCTACAATGAGCAGTTCTTC
CASSPILATGYNEQFF
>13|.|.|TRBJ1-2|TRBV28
TGTGCCAGCAGTTTACGACCGGCGGATGGCTACACCTTC
CASSLRPADGYTF
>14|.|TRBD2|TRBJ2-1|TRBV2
TGTGCCACCGGCCAACTAGCGGAGTACAATGAGCAGTTCTTC
CATGQLAEYNEQFF